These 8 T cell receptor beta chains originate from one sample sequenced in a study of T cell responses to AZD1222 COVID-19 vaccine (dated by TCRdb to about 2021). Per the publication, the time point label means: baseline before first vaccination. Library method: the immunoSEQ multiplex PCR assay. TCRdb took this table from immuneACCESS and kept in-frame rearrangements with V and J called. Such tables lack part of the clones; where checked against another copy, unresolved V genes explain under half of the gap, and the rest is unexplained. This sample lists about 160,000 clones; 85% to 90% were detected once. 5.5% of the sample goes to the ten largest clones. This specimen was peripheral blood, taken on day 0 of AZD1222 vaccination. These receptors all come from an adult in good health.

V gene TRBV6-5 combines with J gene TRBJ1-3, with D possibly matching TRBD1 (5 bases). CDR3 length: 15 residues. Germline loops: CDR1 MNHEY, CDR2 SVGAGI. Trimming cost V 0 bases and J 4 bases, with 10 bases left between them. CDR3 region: CASSYSLAGGNTIYF. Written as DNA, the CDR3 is TGTGCCAGCAGTTACTCCCTGGCAGGGGGAAACACCATATATTTT.

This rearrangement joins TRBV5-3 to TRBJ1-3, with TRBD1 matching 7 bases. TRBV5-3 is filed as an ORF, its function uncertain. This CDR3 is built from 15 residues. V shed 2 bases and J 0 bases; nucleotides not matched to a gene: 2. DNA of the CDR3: TGTGCCAGAAGCTTTGGGACAGCCTCTGGAAACACCATATATTTT. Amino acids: CARSFGTASGNTIYF.

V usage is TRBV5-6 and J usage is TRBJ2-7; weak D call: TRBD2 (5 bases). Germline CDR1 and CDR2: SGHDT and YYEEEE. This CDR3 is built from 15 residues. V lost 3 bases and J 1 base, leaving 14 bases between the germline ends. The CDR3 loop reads CASSSGLTPSYEQYF. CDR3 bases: TGTGCCAGCAGCTCCGGACTCACCCCTTCCTACGAGCAGTACTTC.

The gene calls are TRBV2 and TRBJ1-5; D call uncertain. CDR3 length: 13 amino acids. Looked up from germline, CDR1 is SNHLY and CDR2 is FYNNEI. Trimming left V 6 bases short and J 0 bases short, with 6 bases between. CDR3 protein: CASRWNSNQPQHF. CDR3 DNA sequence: TGTGCCAGCAGATGGAATAGCAATCAGCCCCAGCATTTT.

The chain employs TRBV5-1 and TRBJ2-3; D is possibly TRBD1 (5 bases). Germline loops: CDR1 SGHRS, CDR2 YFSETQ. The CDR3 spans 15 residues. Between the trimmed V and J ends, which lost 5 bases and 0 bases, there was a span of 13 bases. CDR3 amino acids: CASRFRDGSTDTQYF. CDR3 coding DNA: TGCGCCAGCAGATTCAGGGATGGGAGCACAGATACGCAGTATTTT.

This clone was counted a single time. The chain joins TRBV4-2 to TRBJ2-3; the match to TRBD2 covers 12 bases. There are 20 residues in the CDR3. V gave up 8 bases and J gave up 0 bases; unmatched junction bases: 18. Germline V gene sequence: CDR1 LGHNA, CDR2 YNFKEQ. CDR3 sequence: CASSPAFGLAGSASTDTQYF. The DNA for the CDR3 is TGTGCCAGCTCCCCGGCGTTTGGACTAGCGGGATCCGCTAGCACAGATACGCAGTATTTT.

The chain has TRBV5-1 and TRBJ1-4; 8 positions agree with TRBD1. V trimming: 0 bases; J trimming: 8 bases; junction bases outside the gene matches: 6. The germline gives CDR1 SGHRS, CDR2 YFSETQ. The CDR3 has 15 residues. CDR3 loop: CASSLGDRLDEKLFF. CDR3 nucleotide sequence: TGCGCCAGCAGCTTGGGGGACAGGTTGGACGAAAAACTGTTTTTT.

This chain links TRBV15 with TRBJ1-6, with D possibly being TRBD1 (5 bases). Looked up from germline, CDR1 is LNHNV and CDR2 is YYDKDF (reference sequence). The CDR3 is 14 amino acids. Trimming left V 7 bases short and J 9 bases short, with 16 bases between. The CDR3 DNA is TGTGCCACCACCACGGGGGAATTGTTTTCACCCCTCCACTTT. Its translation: CATTTGELFSPLHF. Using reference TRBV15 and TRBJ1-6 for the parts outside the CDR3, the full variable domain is DAMVIQNPRYQVTQFGKPVTLSCSQTLNHNVMYWYQQKSSQAPKLLFHYYDKDFNNEADTPDNFQSRRPNTSFCFLDIRSPGLGDTAMYLCATTTGELFSPLHFGNGTRLTVT.